This is a list of T cell receptor beta chains from one sample in a study of intratumoral heterogeneity in liver cancer. Assay used: immunoSEQ multiplex PCR; TCRdb lists only in-frame clones, some missing. The sample contains 5,000 to 7,500 clones, approximately 70% of which appear only once. The sample was tumor tissue, taken before any cancer treatment. These receptor sequences come from a woman aged 70-85 years with hepatocellular carcinoma. Both conserved end residues are part of each CDR3. Fields, in order: J gene, clone size, V gene, D gene, CDR3 protein, CDR3 DNA. D genes are given only for firm matches. Clone sizes are given selectively: once, few, many, or a class where the clone is expanded.

>TRBJ2-3|few|TRBV10-3|.
CAISELRGRHTDTQYF
TGTGCCATCAGTGAGTTGCGGGGACGGCACACAGATACGCAGTATTTT
>TRBJ2-7|.|TRBV7-6|TRBD2
CASSLGGRASSAYEQYF
TGTGCCAGCAGCTTAGGCGGGAGGGCCTCCTCCGCCTACGAGCAGTACTTC
>TRBJ1-1|few|TRBV27|.
CASSKPDGEAFF
TGTGCCAGCAGCAAACCCGACGGTGAAGCTTTCTTT
>TRBJ2-7|.|TRBV29-1|.
CSVEDHGTPSYEQYF
TGCAGCGTTGAAGATCATGGGACACCTTCCTACGAGCAGTACTTC
>TRBJ2-7|.|TRBV7-6|.
CASSLDGNEQYF
TGTGCCAGCAGCTTAGATGGGAACGAGCAGTACTTC
>TRBJ1-1|few|TRBV6-5|.
CASSYSRGFGEAFF
TGTGCCAGCAGTTACTCGAGGGGATTCGGTGAAGCTTTCTTT
>TRBJ2-1|.|TRBV28|TRBD1
CASSFGAGGWSYNEQFF
TGTGCCAGCAGTTTCGGGGCAGGGGGATGGTCCTACAATGAGCAGTTCTTC
>TRBJ1-1|.|TRBV7-7|TRBD1
CASSPGGQTNEAFF
TGTGCTAGCAGCCCGGGGGGACAGACAAATGAAGCTTTCTTT
>TRBJ2-2|once|TRBV15|TRBD2
CATSRPGTTPFEELFF
TGTGCCACCAGCCGACCCGGGACTACTCCTTTCGAGGAGCTGTTTTTT
>TRBJ2-2|.|TRBV15|.
CATSRNTGELFF
TGTGCCACCAGCAGAAACACCGGGGAGCTGTTTTTT
>TRBJ2-6|.|TRBV7-4|.
CASSKPGSQSRANVLTF
TGTGCCAGCAGCAAGCCGGGCTCACAAAGTCGGGCCAACGTCCTGACTTTC
>TRBJ2-7|.|TRBV6-5|.
CASSLRQAGHEQYF
TGTGCCAGCAGTCTCCGACAGGCGGGGCACGAGCAGTACTTC
>TRBJ2-1|once|TRBV28|.
CASSSQNRGEQFF
TGTGCCAGCAGTTCCCAAAATCGGGGTGAGCAGTTCTTC
>TRBJ2-7|.|TRBV5-1|TRBD1
CASSSAGGGSTYEQYF
TGCGCCAGCAGCTCAGCAGGGGGCGGTTCCACCTACGAGCAGTACTTC
>TRBJ2-1|.|TRBV19|.
CASSIMGYSGNEQFF
TGTGCCAGTAGTATTATGGGCTACTCGGGCAATGAGCAGTTCTTC
>TRBJ2-2|.|TRBV18|.
CASSPPGPSELFF
TGTGCCAGCTCACCACCGGGACCTTCGGAGCTGTTTTTT
>TRBJ2-6|.|TRBV28|.
CASSTPLRKYSGANVLTF
TGTGCCAGCAGTACACCGCTAAGAAAATACTCTGGGGCCAACGTCCTGACTTTC
>TRBJ2-7|.|TRBV28|.
CASSLVGPPYEQYF
TGTGCCAGCAGTTTAGTGGGCCCCCCCTACGAGCAGTACTTC
>TRBJ1-1|.|TRBV28|.
CASSFAAGTEAFF
TGTGCCAGCAGTTTTGCCGCGGGCACTGAAGCTTTCTTT
>TRBJ2-7|.|TRBV2|.
CASKGTGSSYEQYF
TGTGCCAGCAAAGGGACCGGGAGCTCCTACGAGCAGTACTTC
>TRBJ2-4|few|TRBV4-2|.
CASSQGSPQGMGKNIQYF
TGTGCCAGCAGCCAAGGATCTCCCCAGGGTATGGGCAAAAACATTCAGTACTTC
>TRBJ1-3|once|TRBV20-1|.
CSASYQGRGSAGNTIYF
TGCAGTGCTAGTTATCAGGGAAGGGGGTCGGCTGGAAACACCATATATTTT
>TRBJ2-7|.|TRBV5-1|.
CASSLFPGQGTYEQYF
TGCGCCAGCAGCTTGTTTCCGGGCCAAGGTACCTACGAGCAGTACTTC
>TRBJ2-1|.|TRBV29-1|TRBD2
CSGIAGAGGNEQFF
TGCAGCGGGATAGCGGGAGCTGGTGGGAATGAGCAGTTCTTC
>TRBJ2-1|.|TRBV7-2|TRBD2
CASSFTAGAYNEQFF
TGTGCCAGCAGCTTCACAGCGGGAGCCTACAATGAGCAGTTCTTC
>TRBJ1-2|medium-sized|TRBV19|.
CASSILDRYGYTF
TGTGCCAGTAGTATACTGGACCGCTATGGCTACACCTTC
>TRBJ1-5|.|TRBV5-6|.
CASSLAGAGEQPQHF
TGTGCCAGCAGCTTGGCCGGGGCAGGGGAACAGCCCCAGCATTTT
>TRBJ2-7|once|TRBV5-6|TRBD1
CASSFPGGPYEQYF
TGTGCCAGCAGCTTCCCAGGGGGACCCTACGAGCAGTACTTC
>TRBJ1-6|.|TRBV7-9|.
CASSFEANNSPLHF
TGTGCCAGCAGCTTTGAGGCAAATAATTCACCCCTCCACTTT
>TRBJ2-3|.|TRBV6-6|TRBD1
CASRDRGQWADTQYF
TGTGCCAGCCGGGACAGGGGGCAGTGGGCAGATACGCAGTATTTT
>TRBJ2-5|once|TRBV3-1/TRBV3-2|.
CASSPTPGLGETQYF
TGTGCCAGCAGCCCGACCCCCGGGTTGGGGGAGACCCAGTACTTC